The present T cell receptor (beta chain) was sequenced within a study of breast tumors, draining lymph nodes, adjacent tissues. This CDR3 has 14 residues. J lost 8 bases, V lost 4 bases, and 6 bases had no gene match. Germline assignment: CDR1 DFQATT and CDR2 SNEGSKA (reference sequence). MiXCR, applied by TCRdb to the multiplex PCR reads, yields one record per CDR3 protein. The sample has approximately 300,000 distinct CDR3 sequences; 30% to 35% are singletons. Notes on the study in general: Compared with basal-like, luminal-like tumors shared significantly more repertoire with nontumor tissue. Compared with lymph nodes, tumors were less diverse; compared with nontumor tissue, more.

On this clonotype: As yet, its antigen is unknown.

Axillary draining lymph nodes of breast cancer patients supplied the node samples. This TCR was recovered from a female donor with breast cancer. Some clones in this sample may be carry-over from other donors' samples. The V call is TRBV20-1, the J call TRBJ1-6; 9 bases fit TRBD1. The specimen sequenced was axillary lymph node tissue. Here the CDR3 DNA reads TGCAGTGCTATCCCGGGACAGGGTGATTCACCCCTCCACTTT. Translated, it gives CSAIPGQGDSPLHF.